This T cell receptor beta chain was documented in a study of blood T cells in healthy people across ages. This clonotype was seen only a few times. Sample-barcoded 5' priming and a J-beta primer mix drove a second PCR of about 6 to 11 cycles. TCRdb processed the 5' RACE reads anew with MiXCR; each CDR3 protein has one entry. Of some 1.5 million distinct CDR3 sequences in the sample, 28% were seen once. The TCR comes from a woman aged 25 to 39 in good health. The sample consisted of blood.

Written as DNA, the CDR3 is TGCAGCGTTGATATCACAGGGGGCCCAAATTCACCCCTCCACTTT. It codes for CSVDITGGPNSPLHF. The chain combines TRBV29-1 with TRBJ1-6, with 9 bases lining up with TRBD1. V shed 3 bases, J shed 7 bases, and the junction held 7 bases outside the gene matches. Germline V gives CDR1 SQVTM, CDR2 ANQGSEA. The CDR3 runs 15 residues.